This is a list of T cell receptor beta chains from one sample in a study of cytomegalovirus exposure and HLA in healthy donors. Profiling relied on immunoSEQ multiplex PCR, and the TCRdb table lists in-frame clones only, not all of them. The profile shows about 120,000 clones, 76% of them singletons. Sequenced material: PBMCs. These receptors all stem from a man aged 25-45 years in good health and CMV-seropositive. The CDR3 runs from the conserved cysteine through the conserved F or W. The D gene is left open where the match is weak. Rows may omit the clone size; those that give it use once, few, many or a size class.

cdr3_length j_call d_call v_call clone_size cdr3_nt cdr3_aa
16 TRBJ1-5 . TRBV7-9 . TGTGCCAGCAGCTCCACGACGCGGGGGGTTTGGCAGCCCCAGCATTTT CASSSTTRGVWQPQHF
15 TRBJ1-5 . TRBV6-6 . TGTGCCAGCAGTCCAGACAGGCCGAGGAATCAGCCCCAGCATTTT CASSPDRPRNQPQHF
15 TRBJ1-5 . TRBV7-2 . TGTGCCAGCAGCTTATCCCGGGGGGTGCAGCAGCCCCAGCATTTT CASSLSRGVQQPQHF
17 TRBJ2-7 TRBD2 TRBV9 . TGTGCCAGCAGCTCTCACCCCCCGGGACTAGCGGGGGATGAGCAGTACTTC CASSSHPPGLAGDEQYF
16 TRBJ2-2 TRBD1 TRBV11-2 . TGTGCCAGCAGCTCCGAGACAGGGACGAACACCGGGGAGCTGTTTTTT CASSSETGTNTGELFF
15 TRBJ2-1 . TRBV5-4 . TGTGCCAGCAGCTTGGACAGGGACTCCTACAATGAGCAGTTCTTC CASSLDRDSYNEQFF
16 TRBJ1-4 TRBD1 TRBV10-3 . TGTGCCATCAGTCCGGGACAGGGACTAGGTAATGAAAAACTGTTTTTT CAISPGQGLGNEKLFF
13 TRBJ2-7 . TRBV30 . TGTGCCTGGAGTAGGCACGGGAACTACGAGCAGTACTTC CAWSRHGNYEQYF
13 TRBJ1-2 . TRBV2 . TGTGCCAGCAGTGAAGGGGCAGGCGATGGCTACACCTTC CASSEGAGDGYTF
15 TRBJ2-1 TRBD2 TRBV30 . TGTGCCTGGAGGAGGACTAGCGGGTCTTACAATGAGCAGTTCTTC CAWRRTSGSYNEQFF
14 TRBJ1-5 . TRBV10-3 few TGTGCCACCCAACAGGGAAGGGGCAATCAGCCCCAGCATTTT CATQQGRGNQPQHF
16 TRBJ1-1 TRBD1 TRBV7-6 . TGTGCCAGCAGCTCTTACAGGGGGCCTTCGGCCACTGAAGCTTTCTTT CASSSYRGPSATEAFF
16 TRBJ2-4 . TRBV7-8 . TGTGCCAGCAGCTTGGTTGGCGGGCGCCTCAAAAACATTCAGTACTTC CASSLVGGRLKNIQYF
12 TRBJ2-7 . TRBV28 . TGTGCCAGCAGTTTACTCAGAATCGAGCAGTACTTC CASSLLRIEQYF
16 TRBJ2-1 TRBD1 TRBV7-9 . TGTGCCAGCAGCAATTGGGACAGGGGAATTGGCAATGAGCAGTTCTTC CASSNWDRGIGNEQFF
13 TRBJ1-1 TRBD1 TRBV7-8 few TGTGCCAGCAGCCGGACAGGAGCCACTGAAGCTTTCTTT CASSRTGATEAFF
16 TRBJ1-5 TRBD1 TRBV5-1 . TGCGCCAGCAGCTTGTCGGCAGGGGGCGGGAATCAGCCCCAGCATTTT CASSLSAGGGNQPQHF
14 TRBJ1-2 . TRBV29-1 . TGCAGCGTCACGTCAGGGTTACGAAGCTATGGCTACACCTTC CSVTSGLRSYGYTF
14 TRBJ2-2 . TRBV9 . TGTGCCAGCAGCACCGGACACCTCACCGGGGAGCTGTTTTTT CASSTGHLTGELFF
14 TRBJ1-4 TRBD1 TRBV5-1 . TGCGCCAGCAGCTTGCAGGGGACAGCCGAAAAACTGTTTTTT CASSLQGTAEKLFF
12 TRBJ2-5 . TRBV14 . TGTGCCAGCAGCGCAGGGTGGGAGACCCAGTACTTC CASSAGWETQYF
14 TRBJ1-1 . TRBV10-3 . TGTGCCATCAGTGTAGGACAGAAAAACACTGAAGCTTTCTTT CAISVGQKNTEAFF
14 TRBJ1-1 TRBD1 TRBV7-3 . TGTGCCAGCAGCGCCGGACAGGGAGGCACTGAAGCTTTCTTT CASSAGQGGTEAFF
12 TRBJ2-2 . TRBV7-2 . TGTGCCAGCAGCTCTTTCACCGGGGAGCTGTTTTTT CASSSFTGELFF
16 TRBJ2-3 TRBD2 TRBV7-2 . TGTGCCAGCAGCTTAATCCTAGCGGCTAGCACAGATACGCAGTATTTT CASSLILAASTDTQYF
15 TRBJ2-7 . TRBV2 . TGTGCCAGCATCGGCGCGCCCAGGGGTCCCTACGAGCAGTACTTC CASIGAPRGPYEQYF
13 TRBJ2-7 . TRBV7-2 . TGTGCCAGCAGCCCCGAGGGTGGCGACGAGCAGTACTTC CASSPEGGDEQYF
15 TRBJ2-3 TRBD1 TRBV5-1 few TGCGCCTGCGGGACAGGGACCGGTAGCACAGATACGCAGTATTTT CACGTGTGSTDTQYF
13 TRBJ2-6 TRBD2 TRBV5-8 once TGTGCCAGCAGCTGGGGGTCGCGGGGGTTCCTGACTTTC CASSWGSRGFLTF
15 TRBJ1-4 . TRBV30 . TGTGCCTGGAGTGTTGGAGACGGAAATAATGAAAAACTGTTTTTT CAWSVGDGNNEKLFF
14 TRBJ2-7 TRBD2 TRBV5-4 . TGTGCCAGCAGCGGACTAGCGGGGGGCTACGAGCAGTACTTC CASSGLAGGYEQYF
14 TRBJ2-3 . TRBV6-1 . TGTGCCAGCAGTGCCTTCAGCGGCACAGATACGCAGTATTTT CASSAFSGTDTQYF
18 TRBJ2-5 . TRBV11-2 . TGTGCCAGCAGCTTAGGGGTGGGGGGTTTTTGGTCCCAAGAGACCCAGTACTTC CASSLGVGGFWSQETQYF
14 TRBJ2-5 . TRBV2 . TGTGCCACGGGCGGGGGCCTTCCTCAAGAGACCCAGTACTTC CATGGGLPQETQYF
15 TRBJ2-1 TRBD2 TRBV7-2 . TGTGCCAGCAGCGAACCGGGACTAGCGTACAATGAGCAGTTCTTC CASSEPGLAYNEQFF